This TCR beta chain was identified in a study of brain T cells in children with intractable seizures. Remarks on this clone: The antigen is undetermined.

Noted time point: blood from clinic visit 5 months post-surgery; TSC patient then seizure free. Only in-frame clones appear in the TCRdb table, and some are missing; sequencing was by immunoSEQ multiplex PCR. The repertoire has about 320,000 clones, approximately 93% of them found once; the top ten carry about 6%. This CDR3 region has 13 residues. V lost 6 bases to trimming and J lost 2 bases, with 11 bases between them. Broader study findings: Pre- and post-surgery blood differed in depth, so pre-surgery absences may be undersampling. Only CDR3 sequence similarity suggested viral specificity, without known HCMV serostatus.

V usage is TRBV12-3 or TRBV12-4 and J usage is TRBJ2-7; tentatively, D is TRBD1 or TRBD2 (5 bases each). The sequence came from a boy under two years old with tuberous sclerosis and intractable seizures. Sequencing used peripheral blood, obtained more than 4 months after surgery. The CDR3 DNA reads as TGTGCCAGCAGGGGGACCCAAGCCTACGAGCAGTACTTC. Encoded protein: CASRGTQAYEQYF.